Presented here are 25 T cell receptor beta chains from one specimen sequenced in a study of blood T cell repertoires in COVID-19. The data were produced by immunoSEQ multiplex PCR, yet TCRdb's version contains in-frame clones alone and is incomplete. The repertoire consists of roughly 140,000 clones, with more than 75% occurring once and the leading ten covering approximately 5%. Material for sequencing was peripheral blood. The source of these receptors is a woman between 50 and 59 years old with acute or convalescent COVID-19.

A few counts support this clone. J is TRBJ1-2 and V is TRBV14; 7 bases are a match to TRBD1. The CDR3 is 16 amino acids. CDR1 and CDR2 from the germline V gene are SGHDN and FVKESK. V dropped 4 bases and J dropped 4; count of bases not matched to a gene: 12. CDR3 bases: TGTGCCAGCAGCCCCTCCGGGACAGCCGGGGGCTATGGCTACACCTTC. Amino acid sequence: CASSPSGTAGGYGYTF.

This clone was seen only a few times. The chain has TRBV18 and TRBJ1-4; D gene unclear. V lost 2 bases and J lost 7, with 14 bases in between. Germline CDR1 and CDR2: KGHSH and LQKENI. This CDR3 has 15 amino acids. The DNA for the CDR3 is TGTGCCAGCTCACCAAATGCAGCCCGGGGTGAAAAACTGTTTTTT. This translates into CASSPNAARGEKLFF.

This sequence joins TRBV6-5 and TRBJ2-7, with D hard to call. This CDR3 is built from 15 residues. Between the trimmed V and J ends, which lost 0 bases and 0 bases, there was a span of 9 bases. The germline V gene encodes CDR1 MNHEY and CDR2 SVGAGI. CDR3 sequence reads: CASSYSARGSYEQYF. In DNA, the CDR3 is TGTGCCAGCAGTTACTCGGCCAGAGGCTCCTACGAGCAGTACTTC.

The chain links TRBV7-9 to TRBJ2-3, with 12 bases lining up with TRBD2. Germline V lookup: CDR1 SEHNR, CDR2 FQNEAQ (reference sequence). The J segment lost 6 bases and the V segment lost 5 bases, leaving 9 bases of the junction unmatched. This CDR3 is built from 16 residues. CDR3 residues: CASSILLAGGGDTQYF. The CDR3 bases are TGTGCCAGCAGCATCCTACTAGCGGGGGGTGGTGATACGCAGTATTTT.

The chain recombines TRBV2 with TRBJ1-1, with 7 bases identical to TRBD1. The length of the CDR3 is 13 residues. Germline lookup yields CDR1 SNHLY and CDR2 FYNNEI. V trimming: 6 bases; J trimming: 1 base; junction bases outside the gene matches: 2. This CDR3 reads CASRKGANTEAFF. The CDR3 bases are TGTGCCAGCAGGAAGGGGGCGAACACTGAAGCTTTCTTT. The whole variable domain, remainder taken from reference TRBV2 and TRBJ1-1, is EPEVTQTPSHQVTQMGQEVILRCVPISNHLYFYWYRQILGQKVEFLVSFYNNEISEKSEIFDDQFSVERPDGSNFTLKIRSTKLEDSAMYFCASRKGANTEAFFGQGTRLTVV.

This clone was seen once. The gene calls are TRBV7-2 and TRBJ2-5, with a tentative D call TRBD2 (7 bases). The CDR3 loop spans 14 amino acids. The ends were cut back, 6 bases at V and 2 bases at J, with 13 bases in the middle. Germline CDR1 and CDR2: SGHTA and FQGNSA. CDR3 in DNA: TGTGCCAGCAGGAGAGGGGGAGGGCAAGAGACCCAGTACTTC. Amino acids: CASRRGGGQETQYF.

The chain carries TRBV19 and TRBJ2-3; 11 nucleotides match TRBD1. CDR1 LNHDA and CDR2 SQIVND come from the germline V gene (reference sequence). This CDR3 region has 15 residues. J was trimmed by 4 bases and V by 5 bases; bases with no gene match: 5. For the CDR3, the DNA is TGTGCCAGTAGTCATCCGGGACAGGGGGCAGATACGCAGTATTTT. Its translation: CASSHPGQGADTQYF. Filled out from reference TRBV19 and TRBJ2-3, the complete variable domain reads DGGITQSPKYLFRKEGQNVTLSCEQNLNHDAMYWYRQDPGQGLRLIYYSQIVNDFQKGDIAEGYSVSREKKESFPLTVTSAQKNPTAFYLCASSHPGQGADTQYFGPGTRLTVL.

This chain joins TRBV10-3 and TRBJ1-5; TRBD1 matches 9 bases. After removal of 6 bases from V and 2 bases from J, the junction contained 2 bases not matched to a gene. Germline V CDR1 and CDR2: ENHRY, SYGVKD. This CDR3 has 14 amino acids. Here the CDR3 DNA reads TGTGCCATCAGCCGGACAGGGGGCAATCAGCCCCAGCATTTT. Its translation: CAISRTGGNQPQHF.

The chain couples TRBV4-3 to TRBJ2-7; 8 positions match TRBD2. The CDR3 totals 17 residues. Germline V gene lookup returns CDR1 LGHNA and CDR2 YSLEER. V lost 0 bases and J lost 6; bases outside the gene matches: 13. CDR3 DNA: TGCGCCAGCAGCCAAGATAGTGGGGGAGCGGGAGCGGGCGAGCAGTACTTC. Protein: CASSQDSGGAGAGEQYF.

The rearrangement uses TRBV11-2 and TRBJ1-1; the D gene is possibly TRBD1 (5 bases). Germline V gene sequence: CDR1 SGHAT, CDR2 FQNNGV. The V end was cut by 4 bases, the J end by 1 base, with 7 bases between. The CDR3 loop spans 13 amino acids. In nucleotides, the CDR3 is TGTGCCAGCAGCTCGCAGGGGAACACTGAAGCTTTCTTT. Residues: CASSSQGNTEAFF.

This clone has only one observation. The rearrangement links TRBV6-5 to TRBJ2-5, with a possible D match to TRBD2 (6 bases). Trimming cost V 11 bases and J 4 bases, with 8 bases left between them. CDR1 is MNHEY, CDR2 SVGAGI, per germline. The CDR3 totals 10 residues. The CDR3 protein is CASGVETQYF. In DNA, the CDR3 is TGTGCCTCGGGGGTAGAGACCCAGTACTTC.

The rearrangement links TRBV5-1 to TRBJ2-1; a possible D gene is TRBD2 (7 bases). The V end lost 5 bases, the J end lost 5 bases, and 14 bases lay between the germline ends. CDR1 and CDR2 (germline): SGHRS, YFSETQ. The CDR3 length is 14 residues. Here the CDR3 reads CASRVGGQNNEQFF. CDR3 DNA sequence: TGCGCCAGCAGGGTCGGGGGGCAAAACAATGAGCAGTTCTTC. Using reference TRBV5-1 and TRBJ2-1 for the parts outside the CDR3, the full variable domain is KAGVTQTPRYLIKTRGQQVTLSCSPISGHRSVSWYQQTPGQGLQFLFEYFSETQRNKGNFPGRFSGRQFSNSRSEMNVSTLELGDSALYLCASRVGGQNNEQFFGPGTRLTVL.

The V call is TRBV2, the J call TRBJ1-4; D gene uncertain. Trimming pared 3 bases from V and 5 bases from J, leaving 16 bases between. From germline, CDR1 is SNHLY and CDR2 FYNNEI. The CDR3 length is 16 residues. The CDR3 nucleotides read TGTGCCAGCAGTGAGCAGCCCCGGGTCCTGAATGAAAAACTGTTTTTT. This encodes CASSEQPRVLNEKLFF.

This clone was seen once. J is TRBJ1-2 and V is TRBV4-3, with TRBD1 matching 8 bases. This CDR3 is 16 amino acids long. Germline trimming cut 2 bases from V and 4 bases from J; bases unmatched to any gene: 9. CDR1 LGHNA and CDR2 YSLEER come from the germline V gene. The CDR3 region is CASSQLQGATGYGYTF. CDR3 DNA sequence: TGCGCCAGCAGCCAACTGCAGGGGGCTACGGGCTATGGCTACACCTTC.

V gene TRBV3-1 (or the pseudogene TRBV3-2) combines with J gene TRBJ2-7; 8 bases match TRBD2. This CDR3 has 14 residues. Germline loops: CDR1 LGHDT, CDR2 YNNKEL (reference sequence). J lost 9 bases, V lost 5 bases, and 12 bases had no gene match. The CDR3 here is CASSGAGEASGQYF. The DNA of the CDR3 is TGTGCCAGCAGCGGAGCGGGGGAGGCCTCCGGGCAGTACTTC.

V and J are TRBV30 and TRBJ1-6; D gene uncertain. In germline, CDR1 is GTSNPN, CDR2 SVGIG (reference sequence). Trimming stripped 5 bases from V and 6 bases from J, with 11 bases between. There are 13 residues in the CDR3. As DNA, the CDR3 is TGTGCCTGGGCCCCCGTCCCTAATTCACCCCTCCACTTT. This codes for CAWAPVPNSPLHF.

The gene calls are TRBV5-4 and TRBJ1-2; maybe TRBD1 (6 bases). This CDR3 has 13 residues. Per the germline V gene, CDR1 is SGHNT and CDR2 is YYREEE (reference sequence). V dropped 4 bases and J dropped 8 bases, with 15 bases sitting between them. CDR3 sequence reads: CASSLGRTEGYTF. As DNA, the CDR3 is TGTGCCAGCAGCCTAGGACGGACAGAAGGCTACACCTTC.

The count of this clone is one. The chain has TRBV6-6 and TRBJ1-1; D gene unclear. This CDR3 contains 14 residues. V lost 5 bases, J lost 4 bases, and 14 bases lay in between. The V gene's germline CDR1 is MNHNY and CDR2 SVGAGI (reference sequence). CDR3 DNA sequence: TGTGCCAGCAGTAAACCTCAAAGAGGCACTGAAGCTTTCTTT. Translated, it gives CASSKPQRGTEAFF.

As DNA, the CDR3 is TGTGCCAGCAGTTTTAACAGGGGGTCCGATTCGGGCAATCAGCCCCAGCATTTT. Residues: CASSFNRGSDSGNQPQHF. The rearrangement uses TRBV27 and TRBJ1-5; 8 bases fit TRBD1. V lost 3 bases, J lost 2 bases, and 12 bases stayed unmatched. The CDR3 contains 18 residues. Per the germline V gene, CDR1 is MNHEY and CDR2 is SMNVEV (reference sequence).

V usage is TRBV28 and J usage is TRBJ1-6; TRBD1 matches at 8 bases. The CDR3 runs 16 residues. Germline V CDR1 and CDR2: MDHEN, SYDVKM. The junction had 2 bases not matched to a gene; V was cut back by 4 bases and J by 0 bases. Here the CDR3 reads CASSYTGGSYNSPLHF. DNA of the CDR3: TGTGCCAGCAGTTATACAGGGGGCTCCTATAATTCACCCCTCCACTTT.

This chain joins TRBV5-1 and TRBJ2-1; 7 bases are shared with TRBD1. The V gene end was trimmed by 5 bases and the J gene end by 4 bases; junction bases not matched to a gene: 6. Per the germline V gene, CDR1 is SGHRS and CDR2 is YFSETQ. The CDR3 is 14 residues long. Here the CDR3 DNA reads TGCGCCAGCAGGGGAACAGGGGTGTACAATGAGCAGTTCTTC. Amino acids: CASRGTGVYNEQFF.

CDR3 DNA sequence: TGTGCCAGCAGCGTAGAACCTAGCGGGGGGGCTGGCGGGGAGCTGTTTTTT. Amino acids: CASSVEPSGGAGGELFF. The chain recombines TRBV9 with TRBJ2-2; 12 nucleotides match TRBD2. Germline CDR1 SGDLS, CDR2 YYNGEE. V dropped 0 bases and J dropped 7; count of bases not matched to a gene: 7. The CDR3 contains 17 residues.

The chain uses TRBV21-1 and TRBJ2-3; the table assigns TRBD2, which was not confirmed against the DNA. TRBV21-1 counts as a pseudogene. The CDR3 runs 17 residues. The CDR3 loop is CASSTHLGLANTDTQYF. The CDR3 DNA sequence: TGTGCCAGCAGCACCCATCTGGGACTAGCGAACACAGATACGCAGTATTTT.

This clone was counted once. This chain connects TRBV5-8 to TRBJ1-1; TRBD1 matches at 8 bases. This CDR3 is 17 amino acids long. Germline V gene data show CDR1 as SGHTS and CDR2 as YDEGEE. V lost 0 bases to trimming and J lost 0 bases; unmatched junction nucleotides: 7. CDR3 loop: CASSLVAGGLMNTEAFF. The CDR3 DNA sequence: TGTGCCAGCAGCTTGGTGGCAGGGGGCTTAATGAACACTGAAGCTTTCTTT. The full variable domain, completed using reference TRBV5-8 and TRBJ1-1, is EAGVTQSPTHLIKTRGQQATLRCSPISGHTSVYWYQQALGLGLQFLLWYDEGEERNRGNFPPRFSGRQFPNYSSELNVNALELEDSALYLCASSLVAGGLMNTEAFFGQGTRLTVV.

The chain links TRBV7-2 to TRBJ1-5; 7 nucleotides agree with TRBD1. With 5 bases clipped from V and 6 bases from J, the junction kept 7 bases outside the gene matches. Germline CDR1 reads SGHTA; CDR2 reads FQGNSA. The CDR3 is 14 amino acids. DNA for the CDR3: TGTGCCAGCAGCCAACAGGGGTGGGGTCAGCCCCAGCATTTT. Translated: CASSQQGWGQPQHF.